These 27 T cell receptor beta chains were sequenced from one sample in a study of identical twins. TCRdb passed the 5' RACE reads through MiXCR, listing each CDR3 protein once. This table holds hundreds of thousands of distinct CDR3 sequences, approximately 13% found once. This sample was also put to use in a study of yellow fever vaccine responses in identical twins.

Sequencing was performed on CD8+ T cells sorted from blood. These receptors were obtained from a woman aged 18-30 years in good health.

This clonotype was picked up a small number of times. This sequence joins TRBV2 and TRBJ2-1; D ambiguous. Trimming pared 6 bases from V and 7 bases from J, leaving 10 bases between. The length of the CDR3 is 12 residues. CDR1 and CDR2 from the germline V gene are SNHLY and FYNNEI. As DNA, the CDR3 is TGTGCCAGCAGGCCCAGCCGAAATGAGCAGTTCTTC. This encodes CASRPSRNEQFF.

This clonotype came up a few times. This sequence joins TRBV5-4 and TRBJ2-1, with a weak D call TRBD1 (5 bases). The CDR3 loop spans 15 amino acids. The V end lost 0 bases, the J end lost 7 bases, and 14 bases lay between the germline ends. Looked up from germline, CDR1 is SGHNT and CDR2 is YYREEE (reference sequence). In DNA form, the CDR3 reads TGTGCCAGCAGCTTGGGAGTGGGGCCCCGAAATGAGCAGTTCTTC. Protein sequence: CASSLGVGPRNEQFF.

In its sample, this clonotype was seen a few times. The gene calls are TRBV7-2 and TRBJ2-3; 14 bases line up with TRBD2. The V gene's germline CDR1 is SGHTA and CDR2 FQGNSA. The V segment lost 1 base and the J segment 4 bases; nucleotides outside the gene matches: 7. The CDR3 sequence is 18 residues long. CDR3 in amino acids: CASSLVLTSGGVADTQYF. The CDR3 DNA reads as TGTGCCAGCAGCTTAGTGCTGACTAGCGGGGGGGTGGCAGATACGCAGTATTTT.

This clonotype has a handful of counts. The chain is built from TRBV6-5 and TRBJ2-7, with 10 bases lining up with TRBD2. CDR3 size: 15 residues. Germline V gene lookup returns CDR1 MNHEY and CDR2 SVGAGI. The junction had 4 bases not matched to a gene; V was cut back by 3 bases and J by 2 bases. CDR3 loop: CASSYGTSATYEQYF. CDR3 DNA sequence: TGTGCCAGCAGTTATGGGACTAGCGCTACCTACGAGCAGTACTTC.

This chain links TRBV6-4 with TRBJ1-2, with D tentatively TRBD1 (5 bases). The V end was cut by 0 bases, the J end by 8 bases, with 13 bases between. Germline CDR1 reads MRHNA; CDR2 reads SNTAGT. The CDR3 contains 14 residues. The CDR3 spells CASSDSMEGKGYTF. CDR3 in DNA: TGTGCCAGCAGTGACTCTATGGAGGGGAAGGGCTACACCTTC.

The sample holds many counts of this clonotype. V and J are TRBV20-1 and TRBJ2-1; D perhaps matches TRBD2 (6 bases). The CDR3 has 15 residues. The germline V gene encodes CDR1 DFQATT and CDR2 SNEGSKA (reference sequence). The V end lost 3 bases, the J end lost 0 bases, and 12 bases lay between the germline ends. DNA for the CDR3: TGCAGTGCTAGTTATAGCGGCAGCTCCTACAATGAGCAGTTCTTC. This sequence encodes CSASYSGSSYNEQFF.

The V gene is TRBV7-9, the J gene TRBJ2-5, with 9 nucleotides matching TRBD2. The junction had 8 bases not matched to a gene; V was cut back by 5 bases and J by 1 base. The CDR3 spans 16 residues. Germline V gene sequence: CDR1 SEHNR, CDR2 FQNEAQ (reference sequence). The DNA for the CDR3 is TGTGCCAGCAGCCTCAGCGGGGGGATACCCCAAGAGACCCAGTACTTC. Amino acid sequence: CASSLSGGIPQETQYF.

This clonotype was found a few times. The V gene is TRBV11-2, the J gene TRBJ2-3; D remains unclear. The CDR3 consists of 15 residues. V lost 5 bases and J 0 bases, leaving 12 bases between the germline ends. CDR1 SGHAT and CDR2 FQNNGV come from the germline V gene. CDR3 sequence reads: CASSAEDGSTDTQYF. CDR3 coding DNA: TGTGCCAGCAGCGCAGAGGACGGTAGCACAGATACGCAGTATTTT.

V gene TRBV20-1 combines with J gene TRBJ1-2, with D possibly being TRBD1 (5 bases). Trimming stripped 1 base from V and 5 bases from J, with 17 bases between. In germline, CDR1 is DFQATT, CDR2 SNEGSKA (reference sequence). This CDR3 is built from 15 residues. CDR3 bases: TGCAGTGCTAGAGGGGAGGGGTCCCACGGTTATGGCTACACCTTC. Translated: CSARGEGSHGYGYTF.

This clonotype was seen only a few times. The CDR3 region has the DNA TGTGCCAGGATCATCAATGGGGGGGCGAACACCGGGGAGCTGTTTTTT. Translated: CARIINGGANTGELFF. V is TRBV3-1 and J is TRBJ2-2, with 7 bases matching TRBD2. V lost 9 bases, J lost 0 bases, and 10 bases stayed unmatched. The germline V gene has CDR1 LGHDT and CDR2 YNNKEL (reference sequence). The CDR3 totals 16 residues.

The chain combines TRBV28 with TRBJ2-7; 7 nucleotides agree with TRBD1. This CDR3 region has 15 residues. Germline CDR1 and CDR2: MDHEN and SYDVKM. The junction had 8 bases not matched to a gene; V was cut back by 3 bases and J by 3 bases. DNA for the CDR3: TGTGCCAGCAGTTTTCCGGGACAGTTAAACTACGAGCAGTACTTC. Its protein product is CASSFPGQLNYEQYF.

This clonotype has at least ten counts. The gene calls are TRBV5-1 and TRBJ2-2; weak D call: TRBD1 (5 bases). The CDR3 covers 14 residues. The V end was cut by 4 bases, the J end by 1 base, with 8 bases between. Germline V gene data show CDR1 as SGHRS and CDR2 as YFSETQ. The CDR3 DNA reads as TGCGCCAGCAGCGGGGCTCAGAACACCGGGGAGCTGTTTTTT. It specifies CASSGAQNTGELFF.

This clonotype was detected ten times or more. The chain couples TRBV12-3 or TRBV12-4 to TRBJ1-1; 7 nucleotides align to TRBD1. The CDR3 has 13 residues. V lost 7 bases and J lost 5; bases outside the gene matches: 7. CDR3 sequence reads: CASTPGGWTEAFF. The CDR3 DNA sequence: TGTGCCAGCACCCCAGGGGGGTGGACTGAAGCTTTCTTT.

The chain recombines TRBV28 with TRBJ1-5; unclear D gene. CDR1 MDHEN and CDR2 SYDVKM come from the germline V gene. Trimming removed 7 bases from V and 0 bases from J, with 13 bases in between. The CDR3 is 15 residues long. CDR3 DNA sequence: TGTGCCAGCACCCCGGGTGGTTATAGCAATCAGCCCCAGCATTTT. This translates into CASTPGGYSNQPQHF.

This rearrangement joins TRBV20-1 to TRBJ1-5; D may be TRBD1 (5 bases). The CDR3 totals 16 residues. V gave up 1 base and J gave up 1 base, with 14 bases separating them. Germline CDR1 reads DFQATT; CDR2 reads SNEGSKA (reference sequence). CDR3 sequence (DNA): TGCAGTGCTAGAGCCTACGGGGCGCGCAGCAATCAGCCCCAGCATTTT. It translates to CSARAYGARSNQPQHF.

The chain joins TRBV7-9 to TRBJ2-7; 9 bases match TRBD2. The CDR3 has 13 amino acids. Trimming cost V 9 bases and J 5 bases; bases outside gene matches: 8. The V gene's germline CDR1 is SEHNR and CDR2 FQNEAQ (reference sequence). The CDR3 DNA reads TGTGCCAGTCAGCATAGCGGGAGTGACGAGCAGTACTTC. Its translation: CASQHSGSDEQYF.

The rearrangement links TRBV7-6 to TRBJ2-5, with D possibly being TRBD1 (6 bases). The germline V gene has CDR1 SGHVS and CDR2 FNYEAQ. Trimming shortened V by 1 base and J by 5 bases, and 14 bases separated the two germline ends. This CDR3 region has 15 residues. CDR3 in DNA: TGTGCCAGCAGCTTAGGGCACAGGGCTTGGGAGACCCAGTACTTC. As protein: CASSLGHRAWETQYF.

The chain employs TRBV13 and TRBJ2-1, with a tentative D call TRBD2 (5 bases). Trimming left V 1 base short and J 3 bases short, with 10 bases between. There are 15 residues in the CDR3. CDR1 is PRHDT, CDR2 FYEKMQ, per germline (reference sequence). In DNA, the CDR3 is TGTGCCAGCAGCTTAGCGGGGAGCGGCTACAATGAGCAGTTCTTC. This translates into CASSLAGSGYNEQFF.

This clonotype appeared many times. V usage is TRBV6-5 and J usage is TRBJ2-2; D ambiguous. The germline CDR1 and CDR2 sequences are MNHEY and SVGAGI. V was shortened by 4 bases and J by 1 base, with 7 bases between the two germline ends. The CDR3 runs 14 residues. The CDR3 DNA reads TGTGCCAGCAGTTTGTCACAGAACACCGGGGAGCTGTTTTTT. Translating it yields CASSLSQNTGELFF.

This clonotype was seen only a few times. Written as DNA, the CDR3 is TGTGCCAGCAGTACACAGGCGTATAGCAATCAGCCCCAGCATTTT. Translating it yields CASSTQAYSNQPQHF. The chain is built from TRBV7-2 and TRBJ1-5; possible D gene TRBD1, 5 bases. CDR1 is SGHTA, CDR2 FQGNSA, per germline. V was shortened by 6 bases and J by 0 bases, with 12 bases between the two germline ends. This CDR3 is built from 15 residues.

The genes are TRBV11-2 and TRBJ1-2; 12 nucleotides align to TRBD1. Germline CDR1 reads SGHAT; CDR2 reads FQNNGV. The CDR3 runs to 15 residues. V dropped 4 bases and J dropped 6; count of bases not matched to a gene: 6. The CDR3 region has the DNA TGTGCCAGCAGCTCGACCGGGACAGGGGGCGATGGCTACACCTTC. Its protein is CASSSTGTGGDGYTF.

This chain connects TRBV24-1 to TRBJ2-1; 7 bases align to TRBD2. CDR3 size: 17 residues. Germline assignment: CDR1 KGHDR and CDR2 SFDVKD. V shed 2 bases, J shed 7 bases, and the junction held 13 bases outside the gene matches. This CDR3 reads CATSDSELTSRENEQFF. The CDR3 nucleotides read TGTGCCACCAGTGATTCGGAGTTGACTAGCAGAGAGAATGAGCAGTTCTTC.

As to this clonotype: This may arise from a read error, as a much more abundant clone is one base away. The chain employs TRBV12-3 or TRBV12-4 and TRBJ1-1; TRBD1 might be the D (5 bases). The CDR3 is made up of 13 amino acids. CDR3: CPSSLGEWTEAFF. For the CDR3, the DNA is TGTCCCAGCAGTTTAGGGGAGTGGACTGAAGCTTTCTTT.

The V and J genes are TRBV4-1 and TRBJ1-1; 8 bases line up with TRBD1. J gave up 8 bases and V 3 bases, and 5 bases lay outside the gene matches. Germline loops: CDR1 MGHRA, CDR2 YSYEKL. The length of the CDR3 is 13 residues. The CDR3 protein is CASSQDRVKEAFF. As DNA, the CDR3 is TGCGCCAGCAGCCAGGACAGGGTGAAGGAAGCTTTCTTT.

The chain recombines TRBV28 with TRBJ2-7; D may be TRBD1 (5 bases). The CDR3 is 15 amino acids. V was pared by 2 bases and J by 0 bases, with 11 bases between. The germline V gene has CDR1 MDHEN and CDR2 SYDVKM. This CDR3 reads CASSLTGLFSYEQYV. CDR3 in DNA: TGTGCCAGCAGTTTAACAGGTTTATTCTCCTACGAGCAGTACGTC.

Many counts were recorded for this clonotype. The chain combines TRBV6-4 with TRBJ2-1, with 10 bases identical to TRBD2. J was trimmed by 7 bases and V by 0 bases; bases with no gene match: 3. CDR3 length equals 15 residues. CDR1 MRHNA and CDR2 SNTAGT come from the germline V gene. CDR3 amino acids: CASSDSLSGGNEQFF. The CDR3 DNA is TGTGCCAGCAGTGACTCCCTTAGCGGGGGGAATGAGCAGTTCTTC.

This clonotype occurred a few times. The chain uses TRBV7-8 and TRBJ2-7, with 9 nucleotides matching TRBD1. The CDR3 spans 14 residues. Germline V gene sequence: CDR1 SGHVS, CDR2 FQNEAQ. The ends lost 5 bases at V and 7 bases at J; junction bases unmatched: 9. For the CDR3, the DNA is TGTGCCAGCAGCCCCCGGGACAGGGTCTGGGAGCAGTACTTC. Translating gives CASSPRDRVWEQYF.